This T cell receptor (beta chain) was identified during a study of blood T cell repertoires in COVID-19. The repertoire was sequenced with immunoSEQ multiplex PCR; TCRdb's copy has only in-frame clones and lacks some. The repertoire holds approximately 350,000 clones, with roughly 87% as singletons. Looked up from germline, CDR1 is SQVTM and CDR2 is ANQGSEA. This CDR3 has 13 residues. Trimming cost V 6 bases and J 2 bases; bases outside gene matches: 5. Sequencing input: PBMCs or T cells enriched from blood (not recorded which). This receptor was identified in a woman in her 30s who had recovered from COVID-19. J is TRBJ1-2 and V is TRBV29-1; 8 bases are a match to TRBD1. CDR3 residues: CSVTRTGNYGYTF. CDR3 DNA: TGCAGCGTGACAAGGACAGGGAACTATGGCTACACCTTC.